Listed below are T cell receptor beta chains from one sample, sequenced in a study of shared clonotypes between healthy human individuals. The method was immunoSEQ multiplex PCR; TCRdb's version includes in-frame clones alone and lacks a portion of them. The table has about 2,500,000 clones, roughly nine tenths seen once; the top ten hold over 0.12%. Sample: naive CD4+ T cells sorted from blood. The receptors originated from a man in his late teens or twenties in good health. CDR3s include the opening cysteine and the closing phenylalanine or tryptophan. A D gene is named only where the DNA matches it firmly. Clone size appears in some rows only: once, few, many, or a class for an expanded clone.

j_gene: TRBJ2-3
d_gene: TRBD2
v_gene: TRBV5-4
abundance: -
CDR3nt: TGTGCCAGCAGCTTCGGACTAGCGGGAGTTAGAGATACGCAGTATTTT
CDR3aa: CASSFGLAGVRDTQYF

j_gene: TRBJ2-7
d_gene: -
v_gene: TRBV6-1
abundance: -
CDR3nt: TGTGCCAGCAGTGAACTGGCGGCCTACGAGCAGTACTTC
CDR3aa: CASSELAAYEQYF

j_gene: TRBJ2-7
d_gene: -
v_gene: TRBV27
abundance: -
CDR3nt: TGTGCCAGCAGTTTAAGTCGGGACTTAATACCCTTTTCTGCCTACGAGCAGTACTTC
CDR3aa: CASSLSRDLIPFSAYEQYF

j_gene: TRBJ2-2
d_gene: -
v_gene: TRBV10-2
abundance: -
CDR3nt: TGCGCCAGCGGACGATTTAGCGCCGGGGAGCTGTTTTTT
CDR3aa: CASGRFSAGELFF

j_gene: TRBJ1-6
d_gene: TRBD1
v_gene: TRBV9
abundance: -
CDR3nt: TGTGCCAGCAGCTTAACCTGGGACAGGGTCTATTCACCCCTCCACTTT
CDR3aa: CASSLTWDRVYSPLHF

j_gene: TRBJ1-3
d_gene: -
v_gene: TRBV5-6
abundance: -
CDR3nt: TGTGCCAGCAGGGAAGTCAGCTCTGGAAACACCATATATTTT
CDR3aa: CASREVSSGNTIYF

j_gene: TRBJ2-1
d_gene: -
v_gene: TRBV7-9
abundance: -
CDR3nt: TGTGCCAGCAGTGGCCCCTACAATGAGCAGTTCTTC
CDR3aa: CASSGPYNEQFF

j_gene: TRBJ1-4
d_gene: -
v_gene: TRBV5-4
abundance: -
CDR3nt: TGTGCCAGCAGCCCGGATGGGGGGCGGACTAATGAAAAACTGTTTTTT
CDR3aa: CASSPDGGRTNEKLFF

j_gene: TRBJ1-6
d_gene: -
v_gene: TRBV28
abundance: -
CDR3nt: TGTGCCAGCAAGTTTGGGAACCCTTTGGGCTCCTATAATTCACCCCTCCACTTT
CDR3aa: CASKFGNPLGSYNSPLHF

j_gene: TRBJ2-1
d_gene: TRBD2
v_gene: TRBV9
abundance: once
CDR3nt: TGTGCCAGCAGCGTAGCTACAAAGGTTCCGGGACTAGCGGGAGGAAACAATGAGCAGTTCTTC
CDR3aa: CASSVATKVPGLAGGNNEQFF